The 21 T cell receptor beta chains below were found in one sample sequenced in a study of cytomegalovirus exposure and HLA in healthy donors. This PCR relied on a set of 60 Vbeta primers and 13 Jbeta primers. The repertoire was sequenced with immunoSEQ multiplex PCR; TCRdb's copy has only in-frame clones and lacks some. The table includes over 150,000 clones, roughly 80% detected once. The sequenced sample consisted of PBMCs. These TCRs come from a woman aged 50 to 60 in good health and CMV-seropositive.

The gene calls are TRBV6-1 and TRBJ2-7; a possible D gene is TRBD2 (5 bases). V lost 3 bases to trimming and J lost 0 bases, with 9 bases between them. In germline, CDR1 is MNHNS, CDR2 SASEGT. The CDR3 has 14 residues. The CDR3 DNA sequence: TGTGCCAGCAGTGACGCTGGAGGCTCCTACGAGCAGTACTTC. Protein: CASSDAGGSYEQYF.

The chain couples TRBV5-4 to TRBJ1-2; D perhaps matches TRBD1 (5 bases). V lost 3 bases to trimming and J lost 4 bases, with 13 bases between them. The germline CDR1 and CDR2 sequences are SGHNT and YYREEE (reference sequence). The length of the CDR3 is 14 residues. The CDR3 reads CASSSSTGGYGYTF. CDR3 DNA sequence: TGTGCCAGCAGCTCGTCGACGGGGGGCTATGGCTACACCTTC.

This chain connects TRBV6-5 to TRBJ1-3, with 7 positions matching TRBD1. Germline trimming cut 0 bases from V and 4 bases from J; bases unmatched to any gene: 6. The germline CDR1 and CDR2 sequences are MNHEY and SVGAGI. This CDR3 is 16 amino acids long. The CDR3 is CASSYSQGLVGNTIYF. The CDR3 region has the DNA TGTGCCAGCAGTTACTCACAGGGGCTCGTCGGAAACACCATATATTTT.

The chain recombines TRBV5-1 with TRBJ2-1; TRBD2 is a possible D gene (6 bases). With 1 base removed from V and 5 bases from J, the gap between germline ends came to 16 bases. The CDR3 has 16 residues. Germline V lookup: CDR1 SGHRS, CDR2 YFSETQ. The CDR3 reads CASSLPGLLAHNEQFF. The CDR3 DNA reads as TGCGCCAGCAGCTTGCCCGGACTATTAGCCCACAATGAGCAGTTCTTC.

This rearrangement joins TRBV5-1 to TRBJ1-4; TRBD1 agrees at 7 bases. CDR1 is SGHRS and CDR2 is YFSETQ in the germline V gene. The CDR3 consists of 14 residues. Trimming cost V 7 bases and J 5 bases; bases outside gene matches: 8. This CDR3 is CASGPGGGNEKLFF. DNA of the CDR3: TGCGCCAGCGGACCAGGGGGTGGAAATGAAAAACTGTTTTTT.

This clone has a handful of counts. The chain combines TRBV10-3 with TRBJ1-5, with 7 bases lining up with TRBD1. This CDR3 has 14 residues. CDR1 ENHRY and CDR2 SYGVKD come from the germline V gene. V gave up 5 bases and J gave up 4 bases; unmatched junction bases: 5. The CDR3 region is CAISPDRVNQPQHF. Written as DNA, the CDR3 is TGTGCCATCAGTCCTGACAGGGTAAATCAGCCCCAGCATTTT.

The CDR3 reads CASSLEAGFNQPQHF. DNA of the CDR3: TGTGCCAGCAGCTTGGAGGCAGGGTTCAATCAGCCCCAGCATTTT. The chain couples TRBV5-5 to TRBJ1-5, with D perhaps TRBD1 (5 bases). The germline CDR1 and CDR2 sequences are SGHKS and YYEKEE (reference sequence). The ends were cut back, 0 bases at V and 3 bases at J, with 10 bases in the middle. This CDR3 region has 15 residues.

The rearrangement uses TRBV5-6 and TRBJ1-6; 8 bases line up with TRBD1. This CDR3 is built from 16 residues. Looked up from germline, CDR1 is SGHDT and CDR2 is YYEEEE. The V segment lost 2 bases and the J segment 4 bases; nucleotides outside the gene matches: 5. CDR3: CASSFLTGGYNSPLHF. The DNA of the CDR3 is TGTGCCAGCAGCTTCTTAACAGGGGGTTATAATTCACCCCTCCACTTT.

The chain uses TRBV6-5 and TRBJ2-7; TRBD1 is a possible D gene (5 bases). Trimming shortened V by 3 bases and J by 4 bases, and 10 bases separated the two germline ends. This CDR3 is 13 amino acids long. Germline V gene lookup returns CDR1 MNHEY and CDR2 SVGAGI. The CDR3 sequence is CASSYTRAYEQYF. For the CDR3, the DNA is TGTGCCAGCAGTTATACCAGGGCTTACGAGCAGTACTTC.

The chain employs TRBV6-4 and TRBJ2-3, with D possibly matching TRBD2 (7 bases). Per germline, CDR1 MRHNA and CDR2 SNTAGT. Trimming left V 4 bases short and J 0 bases short, with 14 bases between. The CDR3 runs to 16 residues. The CDR3 DNA sequence: TGTGCCAGCAGTGTGGTGGCGGGGGCCAGCACAGATACGCAGTATTTT. Amino acid sequence: CASSVVAGASTDTQYF.

This clone was seen a single time. The chain uses TRBV9 and TRBJ2-3; D might be TRBD2 (7 bases). V gave up 0 bases and J gave up 3 bases, with 11 bases separating them. The germline CDR1 and CDR2 sequences are SGDLS and YYNGEE. The length of the CDR3 is 15 residues. This chain's CDR3 is CASSVGGGLTDTQYF. The CDR3 DNA reads TGTGCCAGCAGCGTAGGGGGGGGCCTGACAGATACGCAGTATTTT.

The table lists this clone with a few counts. The chain is built from TRBV5-4 and TRBJ2-5, with 10 bases matching TRBD1. The better agreement between TRBJ2-7 and the DNA end casts doubt on the J call. CDR3 length equals 14 residues. Per germline, CDR1 SGHNT and CDR2 YYREEE (reference sequence). CDR3 DNA: TGTGCCAGCAGCCGCCGACAGGGGGCGGGCGAGCAGTACTTC. This sequence encodes CASSRRQGAGEQYF.

About this clone itself: A read error may be the cause here, since a much bigger clone is one base away. The V and J genes are TRBV6-5 and TRBJ2-7; 11 positions match TRBD1. Germline V CDR1 and CDR2: MNHEY, SVGAGI. The CDR3 totals 13 residues. Trimming at V came to 6 bases and at J to 3 bases, leaving 1 base not matched to a gene. CDR3: CASRGQGDYEQYF. In nucleotides, the CDR3 is TGTGCCAGCAGGGGACAGGGGGACTACGAGCAGTACTTC.

The DNA of the CDR3 is TGTGCCAGCACCCCCATTGGGCGGGGCCCTGAAGAGCAGTACTTC. Amino acid sequence: CASTPIGRGPEEQYF. The chain is built from TRBV27 and TRBJ2-7, with a possible D match to TRBD2 (6 bases). Germline V CDR1 and CDR2: MNHEY, SMNVEV (reference sequence). V lost 7 bases and J 7 bases, leaving 23 bases between the germline ends. CDR3 length equals 15 residues.

The chain has TRBV7-9 and TRBJ1-2; D remains ambiguous. Trimming removed 0 bases at V and 6 bases at J, with 8 bases between. The CDR3 has 13 residues. Germline V CDR1 and CDR2: SEHNR, FQNEAQ (reference sequence). CDR3 nucleotides: TGTGCCAGCAGCTTAGCAGGGAGGAATGGCTACACCTTC. Translating it yields CASSLAGRNGYTF.

The chain combines TRBV7-2 with TRBJ1-2; 9 bases map to TRBD1. With V trimmed by 3 bases and J by 0 bases, 5 bases remained unmatched. This CDR3 spans 16 amino acids. Germline V lookup: CDR1 SGHTA, CDR2 FQGNSA. CDR3 DNA: TGTGCCAGCAGCTTTACAGGGGGCAGCTCTAACTATGGCTACACCTTC. This gives the protein CASSFTGGSSNYGYTF.

CDR3 amino acids: CASSFTELSYEQYF. The DNA of the CDR3 is TGCGCCAGCAGCTTCACAGAACTTTCCTACGAGCAGTACTTC. The rearrangement joins TRBV5-1 to TRBJ2-7; D remains ambiguous. Germline CDR1 is SGHRS and CDR2 is YFSETQ. The CDR3 covers 14 residues. V gave up 2 bases and J gave up 1 base, with 10 bases separating them.

CDR3 region: CASSLGQGTNTEAFF. Here the CDR3 DNA reads TGTGCCAGCAGCTTAGGACAGGGTACGAACACTGAAGCTTTCTTT. The J gene is TRBJ1-1, the V gene TRBV7-6; 7 bases agree with TRBD1. V trimming: 1 base; J trimming: 1 base; junction bases outside the gene matches: 3. The germline CDR1 and CDR2 sequences are SGHVS and FNYEAQ. The CDR3 loop spans 15 amino acids. The variable domain in full, completed from reference TRBV7-6 and TRBJ1-1, reads GAGVSQSPRYKVTKRGQDVALRCDPISGHVSLYWYRQALGQGPEFLTYFNYEAQQDKSGLPNDRFSAERPEGSISTLTIQRTEQRDSAMYRCASSLGQGTNTEAFFGQGTRLTVV.

The chain links TRBV5-1 to TRBJ2-7, with D uncertain. V lost 1 base and J lost 4, with 9 bases in between. CDR1 SGHRS and CDR2 YFSETQ come from the germline V gene. The CDR3 loop spans 13 amino acids. The DNA of the CDR3 is TGCGCCAGCAGCTTGATAGTCGAATACGAGCAGTACTTC. As protein: CASSLIVEYEQYF.

The V and J genes are TRBV10-3 and TRBJ2-5; 7 bases line up with TRBD1. CDR3 length: 14 amino acids. Germline lookup yields CDR1 ENHRY and CDR2 SYGVKD. J was trimmed by 3 bases and V by 3 bases; bases with no gene match: 4. The CDR3 nucleotides read TGTGCCATCAGTGAAACAACAGGGGAAGAGACCCAGTACTTC. It yields the protein CAISETTGEETQYF.

The gene calls are TRBV4-1 and TRBJ1-2; D might be TRBD1 (5 bases). Trimming cost V 8 bases and J 2 bases, with 21 bases left between them. The CDR3 totals 16 residues. Germline V gene sequence: CDR1 MGHRA, CDR2 YSYEKL. In DNA form, the CDR3 reads TGCGCCAGCTCGCAAGCCCAGGGACTCCGAAACTATGGCTACACCTTC. Its protein product is CASSQAQGLRNYGYTF.